The T cell receptor beta chain described here comes from a study of blood T cell repertoires in COVID-19. Study-wide context: T cells, B-cell-depleted T cells, or PBMCs provided the cDNA or gDNA that served as material.

There are 15 residues in the CDR3. Trimming took 5 bases from V and 1 from J, leaving 14 bases between them. Germline lookup yields CDR1 SGHNT and CDR2 YYREEE (reference sequence). Profiling relied on immunoSEQ multiplex PCR, and the TCRdb table lists in-frame clones only, not all of them. This sample has fewer than 70,000 clones; 90% to 95% occur once, and the top ten carry approximately 4.2%. This TCR was sampled from a man aged 45-65 years with active COVID-19. V is TRBV5-4 and J is TRBJ2-3, with a possible D match to TRBD2 (6 bases). Sequencing used peripheral blood. The CDR3 reads CASRGGSRGTDTQYF. CDR3 sequence (DNA): TGTGCCAGCAGGGGAGGTAGTCGGGGCACAGATACGCAGTATTTT.